Listed here is a single TCR beta chain. Profiled with immunoSEQ multiplex PCR; TCRdb holds only in-frame clones, not every one. The data show 60,000 to 90,000 clones, with around three quarters seen just once and 25% to 30% held by the top ten. The data belong to a study of T cell responses to AZD1222 COVID-19 vaccine. The CDR3 is 15 residues long. The chain couples TRBV21-1 to TRBJ1-5; the table's TRBD1 call for D was not verified on the DNA. TRBV21-1 is designated a pseudogene. The receptor was isolated from an adult who received the MenACWY meningococcal vaccine as a control. The sequencing used peripheral blood, collected 28 days after the second dose of the MenACWY control vaccine. The CDR3 loop is CASLGDRCSNQPQHF. The CDR3 nucleotides are TGTGCCAGCTTAGGGGACAGGTGCAGCAATCAGCCCCAGCATTTT.